Here is one T cell receptor (beta chain) with its context. Its specificity is not known. This specimen belongs to a study of cytomegalovirus exposure and HLA in healthy donors. Study findings and constraints: Later genetic work tied a missense DCLRE1C variant to beta-chain V and J trimming. CMV serostatus stood as the only immune exposure information on hand.

The PCR made use of 60 Vbeta and 13 Jbeta primers. The assay was immunoSEQ multiplex PCR, and TCRdb's table has in-frame clones only and misses some. The table has 85,000 to 120,000 clones, around four fifths seen once. V was cut by 4 bases and J by 0 bases, with 10 bases left in between. CDR3 size: 15 residues. Germline lookup yields CDR1 LNHDA and CDR2 SQIVND (reference sequence). The receptor's source is a man aged 35-49 years in good health and CMV-seronegative. This chain links TRBV19 with TRBJ2-1; D not resolved. The specimen was PBMCs. This chain's CDR3 is CASSRLWSSYNEQFF. In nucleotides, the CDR3 is TGTGCCAGTAGTAGGCTATGGAGCTCCTACAATGAGCAGTTCTTC.